These T cell receptor beta chains were read from a single sample in a study of T cells after yellow fever vaccination. MiXCR, run by TCRdb on the 5' RACE reads, gives a single entry per CDR3 protein. The sample includes about 340,000 distinct CDR3 sequences, roughly 8.7% of them seen just once. Here the sequenced sample was PBMCs, taken on the day of the first yellow fever vaccination. The receptors stem from a man aged 18 to 29 who received the YFV17D yellow fever vaccine. Both conserved end residues are part of each CDR3. Fields, in order: D gene, clone size, V gene, J gene, CDR3 DNA, CDR3 protein. The D gene is left open where the match is weak. Size values are once, few and many counts, or a class for expanded clones, and some rows have none.

d_call: -; clone_size: -; v_call: TRBV7-2; j_call: TRBJ2-5; cdr3_nt: TGTGCCAGCAGCACTGGAGGGAGAGAGACCCAGTACTTC; cdr3_aa: CASSTGGRETQYF
d_call: -; clone_size: few; v_call: TRBV7-3; j_call: TRBJ2-1; cdr3_nt: TGTGCCAGCAGCCCCGGTGGGGCTTCCCACCTCTCCTACAATGAGCAGTTCTTC; cdr3_aa: CASSPGGASHLSYNEQFF
d_call: -; clone_size: many; v_call: TRBV6-5; j_call: TRBJ2-5; cdr3_nt: TGTGCCAGCAGTTACTCGGATCGGGAGACCCAGTACTTC; cdr3_aa: CASSYSDRETQYF
d_call: TRBD1; clone_size: few; v_call: TRBV28; j_call: TRBJ1-1; cdr3_nt: TGTGCCAGCAGTTTTCAGGGGGCGAGGACTGAAGCTTTCTTT; cdr3_aa: CASSFQGARTEAFF
d_call: TRBD2; clone_size: few; v_call: TRBV15; j_call: TRBJ2-5; cdr3_nt: TGTGCCACCAGCAGACCTACTAGCGTGCCCTTCCAAGAGACCCAGTACTTC; cdr3_aa: CATSRPTSVPFQETQYF
d_call: TRBD1; clone_size: few; v_call: TRBV29-1; j_call: TRBJ2-6; cdr3_nt: TGCAGCGTCTCACCGGGACAGGGGACCAACGTCCTGACTTTC; cdr3_aa: CSVSPGQGTNVLTF
d_call: -; clone_size: -; v_call: TRBV9; j_call: TRBJ1-6; cdr3_nt: TGTGCCAGCAGCGTAGGGGGGGAATCACCCCTCCACTTT; cdr3_aa: CASSVGGESPLHF
d_call: TRBD2; clone_size: few; v_call: TRBV7-2; j_call: TRBJ2-7; cdr3_nt: TGTGCCAGCAGCTCCCTAGCGGGGGGCGAGCAGTACTTC; cdr3_aa: CASSSLAGGEQYF
d_call: -; clone_size: -; v_call: TRBV5-6; j_call: TRBJ1-2; cdr3_nt: TGTGCCAGCAGCTCTCCAGGCAACTATGGCTACACCTTC; cdr3_aa: CASSSPGNYGYTF
d_call: TRBD2; clone_size: -; v_call: TRBV4-1; j_call: TRBJ2-1; cdr3_nt: TGCGCCAGCAGCTATCCGAGCGGGAGCTCCTACAATGAGCAGTTCTTC; cdr3_aa: CASSYPSGSSYNEQFF
d_call: -; clone_size: few; v_call: TRBV2; j_call: TRBJ1-2; cdr3_nt: TGTGCCAGCACTAGCGACAGGACTGGCGGCTACACCTTC; cdr3_aa: CASTSDRTGGYTF
d_call: -; clone_size: -; v_call: TRBV5-4; j_call: TRBJ2-6; cdr3_nt: TGTGCCAGCAGCTTGGTATTAAGCTCTGGGGCCAACGTCCTGACTTTC; cdr3_aa: CASSLVLSSGANVLTF
d_call: -; clone_size: many; v_call: TRBV5-5; j_call: TRBJ1-2; cdr3_nt: TGTGCCAGCAGCACAGCTAACTATGGCTACACCTTC; cdr3_aa: CASSTANYGYTF
d_call: -; clone_size: -; v_call: TRBV10-3; j_call: TRBJ2-1; cdr3_nt: TGTGCCATCTGCGGGCTTAGGGACTTTAATGAGCAGTTCTTC; cdr3_aa: CAICGLRDFNEQFF
d_call: -; clone_size: -; v_call: TRBV7-2; j_call: TRBJ2-2; cdr3_nt: TGTGCCAGCAGCTTAGTAACCCGGATCTCCGGGGAGCTGTTTTTT; cdr3_aa: CASSLVTRISGELFF
d_call: TRBD2; clone_size: few; v_call: TRBV5-4; j_call: TRBJ2-2; cdr3_nt: TGTGCCAGCAGCTTGTCTTCGGGGGGGGCCGGGGAGCTGTTTTTT; cdr3_aa: CASSLSSGGAGELFF
d_call: -; clone_size: -; v_call: TRBV4-1; j_call: TRBJ2-1; cdr3_nt: TGCGCCAGCAGCCAGCAGGGCCAGATCGACAATGAGCAGTTCTTC; cdr3_aa: CASSQQGQIDNEQFF
d_call: TRBD1; clone_size: -; v_call: TRBV5-1; j_call: TRBJ2-5; cdr3_nt: TGCGCCAGCAGCACAGGGGTAGGTGAGACCCAGTACTTC; cdr3_aa: CASSTGVGETQYF
d_call: -; clone_size: few; v_call: TRBV4-1; j_call: TRBJ1-5; cdr3_nt: TGCGCCAGCAGCCAATCCCCAGGGAGCAATCAGCCCCAGCATTTT; cdr3_aa: CASSQSPGSNQPQHF
d_call: TRBD1; clone_size: few; v_call: TRBV20-1; j_call: TRBJ1-1; cdr3_nt: TGCAGTGCTAGAGTACAGGGGTGGGTTGAAGCTTTCTTT; cdr3_aa: CSARVQGWVEAFF
d_call: -; clone_size: many; v_call: TRBV6-5; j_call: TRBJ2-5; cdr3_nt: TGTGCCAGCAGTTACTCAAGGGGGGCCCTCGAGACCCAGTACTTC; cdr3_aa: CASSYSRGALETQYF
d_call: -; clone_size: -; v_call: TRBV5-1; j_call: TRBJ1-6; cdr3_nt: TGCGCCAGCAGCTTGGGTGAGTTAGAGTCACCCCTCCACTTT; cdr3_aa: CASSLGELESPLHF
d_call: TRBD1; clone_size: few; v_call: TRBV12-3/TRBV12-4; j_call: TRBJ1-2; cdr3_nt: TGTGCCAGCAGTACCACGGGACAGCTGAACTATGGCTACACCTTC; cdr3_aa: CASSTTGQLNYGYTF
d_call: -; clone_size: -; v_call: TRBV4-3; j_call: TRBJ2-3; cdr3_nt: TGCGCCAGCAGCCAAGTTTGGACTTTCACAGATACGCAGTATTTT; cdr3_aa: CASSQVWTFTDTQYF
d_call: -; clone_size: -; v_call: TRBV18; j_call: TRBJ2-1; cdr3_nt: TGTGCCAGCTCAGCCGGGACGGGACCGTTCTTC; cdr3_aa: CASSAGTGPFF
d_call: -; clone_size: -; v_call: TRBV7-2; j_call: TRBJ1-5; cdr3_nt: TGTGCCAGCAGCTTTCTGGGGAACGGCAATCAGCCCCAGCATTTT; cdr3_aa: CASSFLGNGNQPQHF
d_call: -; clone_size: -; v_call: TRBV18; j_call: TRBJ2-1; cdr3_nt: TGTGCCAGCTCACCACCCCCCCTAGCGACCTACAACAATGAGCAGTTCTTC; cdr3_aa: CASSPPPLATYNNEQFF
d_call: TRBD2; clone_size: many; v_call: TRBV20-1; j_call: TRBJ2-1; cdr3_nt: TGCAGTGCTAGAGGTTCTAGCGGGGAGACCTACAATGAGCAGTTCTTC; cdr3_aa: CSARGSSGETYNEQFF
d_call: -; clone_size: -; v_call: TRBV20-1; j_call: TRBJ1-1; cdr3_nt: TGCAGTGCTAGAGATAGGGGGTTGAACACTGAAGCTTTCTTT; cdr3_aa: CSARDRGLNTEAFF
d_call: -; clone_size: few; v_call: TRBV19; j_call: TRBJ2-7; cdr3_nt: TGTGCCAGTAGTATGCATTGGCGGTCCTACGAGCAGTACTTC; cdr3_aa: CASSMHWRSYEQYF
d_call: TRBD1; clone_size: many; v_call: TRBV5-1; j_call: TRBJ2-7; cdr3_nt: TGCGCCAGCAGCGGCCCGAGACAGGGGGCCTACGAGCAGTACTTC; cdr3_aa: CASSGPRQGAYEQYF
d_call: TRBD2; clone_size: few; v_call: TRBV20-1; j_call: TRBJ2-1; cdr3_nt: TGCAGTGCTAGCGGGGGGATAACCTACAATGAGCAGTTCTTC; cdr3_aa: CSASGGITYNEQFF
d_call: -; clone_size: -; v_call: TRBV7-2; j_call: TRBJ2-3; cdr3_nt: TGTGCCAGCAGCCAATTCGCGGGAGATACGCAGTATTTT; cdr3_aa: CASSQFAGDTQYF
d_call: -; clone_size: few; v_call: TRBV6-1; j_call: TRBJ2-1; cdr3_nt: TGTGCCAGCAGCCCCTTGAGGGGATACAATGAGCAGTTCTTC; cdr3_aa: CASSPLRGYNEQFF
d_call: TRBD1; clone_size: -; v_call: TRBV12-3/TRBV12-4; j_call: TRBJ2-3; cdr3_nt: TGTGCCAGCAGTTCGGGACAGGGGGATACGCAGTATTTT; cdr3_aa: CASSSGQGDTQYF
d_call: -; clone_size: few; v_call: TRBV5-1; j_call: TRBJ2-7; cdr3_nt: TGCGCCAGCACCAGTGGCGACGGCTACGAGCAGTACTTC; cdr3_aa: CASTSGDGYEQYF
d_call: TRBD1; clone_size: few; v_call: TRBV5-1; j_call: TRBJ1-2; cdr3_nt: TGCGCCAGCAGGACAGGGGGAAGCTATGGCTACACCTTC; cdr3_aa: CASRTGGSYGYTF
d_call: -; clone_size: few; v_call: TRBV5-4; j_call: TRBJ1-1; cdr3_nt: TGTGCCAGCAGCCAGGGTCGCACTGAAGCTTTCTTT; cdr3_aa: CASSQGRTEAFF
d_call: TRBD2; clone_size: -; v_call: TRBV20-1; j_call: TRBJ2-3; cdr3_nt: TGCAGTGCTAGACCGGTGCTAGCGGGGAACACAGATACGCAGTATTTT; cdr3_aa: CSARPVLAGNTDTQYF
d_call: -; clone_size: many; v_call: TRBV7-2; j_call: TRBJ2-5; cdr3_nt: TGTGCCAGCAGCTTAGGCCGGGTTGGCGAGACCCAGTACTTC; cdr3_aa: CASSLGRVGETQYF
d_call: TRBD1; clone_size: many; v_call: TRBV12-3/TRBV12-4; j_call: TRBJ1-1; cdr3_nt: TGTGCCAGCAGTGTTGGACAGGTGAACACTGAAGCTTTCTTT; cdr3_aa: CASSVGQVNTEAFF
d_call: -; clone_size: few; v_call: TRBV7-2; j_call: TRBJ1-2; cdr3_nt: TGTGCCAGCAGCTTAACATTCCAGGGAATTCCTGGCTACACCTTC; cdr3_aa: CASSLTFQGIPGYTF
d_call: TRBD1; clone_size: few; v_call: TRBV25-1; j_call: TRBJ2-2; cdr3_nt: TGTGCCAGCAGTTCAGACAGGGGTCCCGGGGAGCTGTTTTTT; cdr3_aa: CASSSDRGPGELFF
d_call: -; clone_size: few; v_call: TRBV29-1; j_call: TRBJ2-1; cdr3_nt: TGCAGCGTTACTTTTTGGGGCTACAATGAGCAGTTCTTC; cdr3_aa: CSVTFWGYNEQFF
d_call: -; clone_size: few; v_call: TRBV7-3; j_call: TRBJ2-3; cdr3_nt: TGTGCCAGCAGCTTTCAAAGCACAGATACGCAGTATTTT; cdr3_aa: CASSFQSTDTQYF
d_call: -; clone_size: few; v_call: TRBV7-9; j_call: TRBJ1-2; cdr3_nt: TGTGCCAGCAGCCCCCCTAAAGGGGATGGCTACACCTTC; cdr3_aa: CASSPPKGDGYTF
d_call: -; clone_size: many; v_call: TRBV5-1; j_call: TRBJ2-5; cdr3_nt: TGCGCCAGCAGCTTGTCTTTCCAAGAGACCCAGTACTTC; cdr3_aa: CASSLSFQETQYF
d_call: -; clone_size: many; v_call: TRBV12-3/TRBV12-4; j_call: TRBJ2-2; cdr3_nt: TGTGCCAGCAGCCTCAATGGACAAGACACCGGGGAGCTGTTTTTT; cdr3_aa: CASSLNGQDTGELFF
d_call: TRBD1; clone_size: -; v_call: TRBV6-1; j_call: TRBJ2-2; cdr3_nt: TGTGCCAGCAGTCGGACAGGCCTATACACCGGGGAGCTGTTTTTT; cdr3_aa: CASSRTGLYTGELFF
d_call: -; clone_size: -; v_call: TRBV5-1; j_call: TRBJ1-1; cdr3_nt: TGCGCCAGCAGCTTTGGACCTGACACTGAAGCTTTCTTT; cdr3_aa: CASSFGPDTEAFF
d_call: TRBD1; clone_size: few; v_call: TRBV7-2; j_call: TRBJ2-1; cdr3_nt: TGTGCCAGCAGCTCGGGGACAGGGTTTTTCAATGAGCAGTTCTTC; cdr3_aa: CASSSGTGFFNEQFF